The T cell receptor (beta chain) described here comes from a study of blood T cells in healthy people across ages. Study-wide results and limits: Expanded clonotype shifts may have been confounded, as the donors had an unknown CMV status. While age rose, TCR beta diversity per million T cells dropped in a roughly linear way. Comparison with aged donors showed that long-lived donors had more naive CD4+ cells and higher diversity.

A second PCR of about 6 to 12 cycles used a sample-barcoded 5' primer and a J-beta primer mix. MiXCR, run by TCRdb on the 5' RACE reads, gives a single entry per CDR3 protein. The data contain 750,000 to 950,000 distinct CDR3 sequences, roughly 53% of them singletons. J gave up 7 bases and V 2 bases, and 4 bases lay outside the gene matches. The V gene's germline CDR1 is MNHNY and CDR2 SVGAGI (reference sequence). This CDR3 has 16 residues. As to this clonotype: Its antigen is still unknown.

Extracted total RNA amounted to at least 5.5 micrograms for each sample. The receptor comes from an elderly man in good health. The rearrangement uses TRBV6-6 and TRBJ2-1; 14 bases align to TRBD2. The sequencing sample was made of blood. The CDR3 bases are TGTGCCAGCAGTTACCCGGGACTAGCGGGAGCGAATGAGCAGTTCTTC. This translates into CASSYPGLAGANEQFF.